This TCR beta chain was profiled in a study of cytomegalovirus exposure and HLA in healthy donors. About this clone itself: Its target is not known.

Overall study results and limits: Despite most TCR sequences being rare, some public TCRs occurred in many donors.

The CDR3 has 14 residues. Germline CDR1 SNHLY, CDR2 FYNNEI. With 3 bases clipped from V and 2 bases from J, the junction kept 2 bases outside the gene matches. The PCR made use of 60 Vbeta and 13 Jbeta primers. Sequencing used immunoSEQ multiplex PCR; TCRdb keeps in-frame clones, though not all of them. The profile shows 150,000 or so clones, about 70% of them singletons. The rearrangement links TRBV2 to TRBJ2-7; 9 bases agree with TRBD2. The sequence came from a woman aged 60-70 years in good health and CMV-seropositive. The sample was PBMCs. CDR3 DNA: TGTGCCAGCAGTGAGACTAGCGGCACCTACGAGCAGTACTTC. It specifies CASSETSGTYEQYF.